The 20 T cell receptor beta chains in this list originate from one sample, sequenced in a study of cytomegalovirus exposure and HLA in healthy donors. Data came from immunoSEQ multiplex PCR; TCRdb stores just in-frame clones and leaves some out. The table lists some 140,000 clones, roughly 86% of them singletons. The source material was PBMCs. These receptors all stem from a woman aged 30 to 39 in good health and CMV-seronegative.

The chain combines TRBV5-1 with TRBJ2-7; 7 nucleotides agree with TRBD1. V was clipped by 4 bases and J by 7 bases; unmatched bases: 8. Germline assignment: CDR1 SGHRS and CDR2 YFSETQ. CDR3 size: 13 residues. The CDR3 coding sequence is TGCGCCAGCAGCCGGGACAGCTTGTGGGAGCAGTACTTC. It specifies CASSRDSLWEQYF.

This sequence joins TRBV2 and TRBJ1-4; the D gene is possibly TRBD1 (5 bases). Trimming pared 5 bases from V and 2 bases from J, leaving 12 bases between. The CDR3 sequence is 15 residues long. The germline V gene has CDR1 SNHLY and CDR2 FYNNEI. The CDR3, as DNA: TGTGCCAGCAGTCAACGGGGGTCGACTAATGAAAAACTGTTTTTT. Translating gives CASSQRGSTNEKLFF.

V gene TRBV9 combines with J gene TRBJ2-7; 12 bases align to TRBD2. V trimming: 0 bases; J trimming: 2 bases; junction bases outside the gene matches: 0. The CDR3 is 15 amino acids. Germline CDR1 is SGDLS and CDR2 is YYNGEE. The DNA of the CDR3 is TGTGCCAGCAGCGTAGGACTAGCGGGGGCCTACGAGCAGTACTTC. It is translated as CASSVGLAGAYEQYF.

The rearrangement joins TRBV11-3 to TRBJ2-3; 9 positions agree with TRBD2. The CDR3 extends over 17 amino acids. V lost 5 bases and J lost 5; bases outside the gene matches: 14. Germline V gene sequence: CDR1 SGHNT, CDR2 YENEEA. The CDR3 protein is CASSPRGRGGGEDTQYF. For the CDR3, the DNA is TGTGCCAGCAGCCCCCGCGGGCGGGGGGGCGGTGAAGATACGCAGTATTTT.

The chain combines TRBV10-3 with TRBJ2-1; 9 nucleotides agree with TRBD1. The CDR3 is made up of 15 amino acids. The V gene end was trimmed by 6 bases and the J gene end by 4 bases; junction bases not matched to a gene: 7. The germline gives CDR1 ENHRY, CDR2 SYGVKD. The CDR3 region is CAISTGTGPYNEQFF. For the CDR3, the DNA is TGTGCCATCAGCACGGGGACAGGGCCTTACAATGAGCAGTTCTTC.

The chain recombines TRBV27 with TRBJ2-1; D is ambiguous. The CDR3 sequence is 13 residues long. Per germline, CDR1 MNHEY and CDR2 SMNVEV (reference sequence). V gave up 7 bases and J gave up 5 bases, with 12 bases separating them. Here the CDR3 reads CASTTDTHNEQFF. CDR3 in DNA: TGTGCCAGCACCACTGACACCCACAATGAGCAGTTCTTC.

Concerning this clone itself: One end of the junction does not line up with germline, which may come from a read error. This chain connects TRBV2 to TRBJ1-5; 8 bases agree with TRBD1. The germline V gene encodes CDR1 SNHLY and CDR2 FYNNEI. This CDR3 has 11 residues. CDR3: CASQGDRPASF. The CDR3 DNA reads TGTGCCAGCCAGGGGGACAGGCCAGCGAGTTTT. The full variable domain, rest sourced from reference TRBV2 and TRBJ1-5, is EPEVTQTPSHQVTQMGQEVILRCVPISNHLYFYWYRQILGQKVEFLVSFYNNEISEKSEIFDDQFSVERPDGSNFTLKIRSTKLEDSAMYFCASQGDRPASFGDGTRLSIL.

A single count supports this clone. This rearrangement joins TRBV10-3 to TRBJ2-2; unclear D gene. There are 13 residues in the CDR3. The germline gives CDR1 ENHRY, CDR2 SYGVKD. Trimming removed 4 bases from V and 5 bases from J, with 8 bases in between. CDR3 nucleotide sequence: TGTGCCATCAGTGTCCCGGAGACCGGGGAGCTGTTTTTT. Its protein is CAISVPETGELFF.

DNA for the CDR3: TGTGCCATCAGTGCGGACAAAAGGGGCTATGGCTACACCTTC. This encodes CAISADKRGYGYTF. This sequence joins TRBV10-3 and TRBJ1-2, with D maybe TRBD1 (5 bases). This CDR3 is 14 amino acids long. Germline CDR1 ENHRY, CDR2 SYGVKD. The germline V and J ends were trimmed by 4 bases and 4 bases, with 13 bases remaining between them.

J is TRBJ1-2 and V is TRBV28; the match to TRBD1 covers 9 bases. Germline-derived CDR1 and CDR2 are MDHEN and SYDVKM. V trimming: 5 bases; J trimming: 3 bases; junction bases outside the gene matches: 4. The CDR3 spans 14 residues. CDR3: CASSIRTGDYGYTF. In nucleotides, the CDR3 is TGTGCCAGCAGTATCAGGACAGGGGACTATGGCTACACCTTC.

This chain connects TRBV2 to TRBJ2-1; D perhaps matches TRBD2 (6 bases). This CDR3 region has 12 residues. In germline, CDR1 is SNHLY, CDR2 FYNNEI. V was trimmed by 2 bases and J by 11 bases, leaving 10 bases between them. This CDR3 is CASSEIAGQQFF. The CDR3 DNA reads as TGTGCCAGCAGTGAAATTGCGGGGCAGCAGTTCTTC.

V gene TRBV2 combines with J gene TRBJ1-4; D ambiguous. Germline CDR1 SNHLY, CDR2 FYNNEI. The CDR3 runs 13 residues. V dropped 8 bases and J dropped 7 bases, with 14 bases sitting between them. CDR3 loop: CASGRVIGEKLFF. DNA for the CDR3: TGTGCCAGCGGGCGGGTGATAGGTGAAAAACTGTTTTTT.

As for this clone: Additional DNA sequences in this sample encode the identical CDR3. The rearrangement links TRBV11-2 to TRBJ1-6, with D possibly being TRBD1 (6 bases). Germline-derived CDR1 and CDR2 are SGHAT and FQNNGV. Deletions cut 1 base from V and 6 bases from J, with 10 bases between. This CDR3 spans 15 amino acids. CDR3 nucleotides: TGTGCCAGCAGCTTAGCAGGGGTCGGTAATTCACCCCTCCACTTT. Its protein is CASSLAGVGNSPLHF. Variable domain in full (rest from reference TRBV11-2 and TRBJ1-6): EAGVAQSPRYKIIEKRQSVAFWCNPISGHATLYWYQQILGQGPKLLIQFQNNGVVDDSQLPKDRFSAERLKGVDSTLKIQPAKLEDSAVYLCASSLAGVGNSPLHFGNGTRLTVT.

The chain is built from TRBV15 and TRBJ2-5; perhaps TRBD1 as D (5 bases). Germline V gene lookup returns CDR1 LNHNV and CDR2 YYDKDF (reference sequence). The CDR3 is made up of 15 amino acids. The V and J ends lost 0 bases and 7 bases respectively, with 15 bases between them. The CDR3 reads CATSRDGRATATQYF. For the CDR3, the DNA is TGTGCCACCAGCAGAGATGGCAGGGCGACCGCGACCCAGTACTTC. The full variable domain, in which reference TRBV15 and TRBJ2-5 provide the parts outside the CDR3, is DAMVIQNPRYQVTQFGKPVTLSCSQTLNHNVMYWYQQKSSQAPKLLFHYYDKDFNNEADTPDNFQSRRPNTSFCFLDIRSPGLGDTAMYLCATSRDGRATATQYFGPGTRLLVL.

This clone occurred once. The rearrangement links TRBV7-8 to TRBJ1-1, with D possibly being TRBD1 (5 bases). V was cut by 1 base and J by 1 base, with 10 bases left in between. The CDR3 is made up of 15 amino acids. Germline values: CDR1 SGHVS, CDR2 FQNEAQ. The CDR3 DNA reads TGTGCCAGCAGCTTAGAAGGCAGGGCGAACACTGAAGCTTTCTTT. This translates into CASSLEGRANTEAFF.

This sequence joins TRBV29-1 and TRBJ2-7, with 10 bases aligning to TRBD1. The CDR3 runs to 12 residues. Germline V gene sequence: CDR1 SQVTM, CDR2 ANQGSEA. Trimming removed 6 bases from V and 4 bases from J; junction bases left unmatched: 3. The CDR3 DNA follows: TGCAGCGTCGAGGGACAGGGGTACGAGCAGTACTTC. It encodes CSVEGQGYEQYF.

The rearrangement links TRBV13 to TRBJ2-3, with a weak D call TRBD1 (6 bases). Per the germline V gene, CDR1 is PRHDT and CDR2 is FYEKMQ (reference sequence). V was clipped by 4 bases and J by 0 bases, with 8 bases between them. There are 14 residues in the CDR3. The CDR3 region is CASSSRGSTDTQYF. In DNA form, the CDR3 reads TGTGCCAGCAGCTCTAGGGGGAGCACAGATACGCAGTATTTT.

This chain connects TRBV18 to TRBJ2-5, with D maybe TRBD1 (6 bases). Trimming left V 3 bases short and J 4 bases short, with 9 bases between. CDR3 length equals 13 residues. Germline loops: CDR1 KGHSH, CDR2 LQKENI. The CDR3, as DNA: TGTGCCAGCTCACCGGGGGCGGTAGAGACCCAGTACTTC. Translated, it gives CASSPGAVETQYF.

This sequence joins TRBV19 and TRBJ2-5; D remains ambiguous. CDR3 length: 11 residues. Germline CDR1 reads LNHDA; CDR2 reads SQIVND (reference sequence). V was trimmed by 7 bases and J by 5 bases, leaving 8 bases between them. The CDR3 loop reads CASKSEETQYF. The CDR3 DNA reads as TGTGCCAGTAAGAGCGAGGAGACCCAGTACTTC.

This chain uses TRBV7-2 with TRBJ2-1; D uncertain. The CDR3 has 15 residues. The V end lost 5 bases, the J end lost 0 bases, and 11 bases lay between the germline ends. Germline V CDR1 and CDR2: SGHTA, FQGNSA. The DNA for the CDR3 is TGTGCCAGCAGCCCTCAGGTGAGCTCCTACAATGAGCAGTTCTTC. Its protein product is CASSPQVSSYNEQFF.